This entry lists 6 T cell receptor beta chains sequenced from one sample in a study of blood T cell repertoires in COVID-19. The repertoire was sequenced with immunoSEQ multiplex PCR; TCRdb's copy has only in-frame clones and lacks some. The data hold 90,000 to 120,000 clones, with 90% to 95% observed a single time. The sample taken for sequencing was peripheral blood. These receptor sequences come from a man in his 60s with acute or convalescent COVID-19.

J is TRBJ1-3 and V is TRBV30, with unresolved D. Germline V gives CDR1 GTSNPN, CDR2 SVGIG (reference sequence). This CDR3 region has 14 residues. V lost 0 bases and J lost 4, with 10 bases in between. This CDR3 is CAWSVSGWGNTIYF. CDR3 DNA sequence: TGTGCCTGGAGTGTATCGGGGTGGGGAAACACCATATATTTT.

This chain links TRBV3-1 (or the pseudogene TRBV3-2) with TRBJ1-4, with D maybe TRBD1 (5 bases). Germline CDR1 and CDR2: LGHDT and YNNKEL (reference sequence). CDR3 size: 17 residues. With 1 base removed from V and 0 bases from J, the gap between germline ends came to 12 bases. The CDR3 spells CASSQGFRGPTNEKLFF. The DNA for the CDR3 is TGTGCCAGCAGCCAAGGGTTTAGGGGCCCAACTAATGAAAAACTGTTTTTT.

This clone was seen only a few times. The chain's CDR3 is CASSWGQGTGELFF. CDR3 coding DNA: TGTGCCAGCAGCTGGGGACAGGGAACCGGGGAGCTGTTTTTT. The chain links TRBV14 to TRBJ2-2; 9 bases match TRBD1. CDR3 length equals 14 residues. Germline CDR1 and CDR2: SGHDN and FVKESK. V shed 5 bases and J 5 bases; nucleotides not matched to a gene: 3. Variable domain in full (rest from reference TRBV14 and TRBJ2-2): EAGVTQFPSHSVIEKGQTVTLRCDPISGHDNLYWYRRVMGKEIKFLLHFVKESKQDESGMPNNRFLAERTGGTYSTLKVQPAELEDSGVYFCASSWGQGTGELFFGEGSRLTVL.

The gene calls are TRBV29-1 and TRBJ1-4; D might be TRBD1 (6 bases). CDR3 length: 13 amino acids. V shed 6 bases and J shed 8 bases, with 16 bases lying between them. CDR1 is SQVTM, CDR2 ANQGSEA, per germline. This CDR3 is CSVDPGEGEKLFF. Written as DNA, the CDR3 is TGCAGCGTAGACCCAGGGGAGGGAGAAAAACTGTTTTTT.

The chain employs TRBV6-5 and TRBJ2-7; 7 bases line up with TRBD1. This CDR3 contains 14 residues. Trimming at V came to 2 bases and at J to 1 base, leaving 2 bases not matched to a gene. Germline CDR1 is MNHEY and CDR2 is SVGAGI. The CDR3 bases are TGTGCCAGCAGTTACGGCAGGGGGTCCTACGAGCAGTACTTC. It translates to CASSYGRGSYEQYF.

This rearrangement joins TRBV12-3 or TRBV12-4 to TRBJ1-1; the D is unclear. V was clipped by 8 bases and J by 1 base, with 11 bases between them. CDR3 size: 13 residues. The CDR3, as DNA: TGTGCCAGCCTTAGGCCGGGGAACACTGAAGCTTTCTTT. Protein: CASLRPGNTEAFF.